Presented here are 11 T cell receptor beta chains from one specimen sequenced in a study of CD8 T cells in Susac syndrome. Reverse transcription of roughly 0.45 to 1 ug RNA used random hexamers. TCRdb passed the immunoSEQ multiplex PCR reads through MiXCR, listing each CDR3 protein once. This repertoire shows about 210,000 distinct CDR3 sequences, approximately 94% found once; its top ten account for about 0.14%. Sequencing was carried out using CD4+ T cells from PBMCs. The origin of the receptors is a human donor with Susac syndrome.

The chain recombines TRBV30 with TRBJ2-7; 9 nucleotides match TRBD1. There are 14 residues in the CDR3. V lost 2 bases, J lost 3 bases, and 5 bases stayed unmatched. In germline, CDR1 is GTSNPN, CDR2 SVGIG (reference sequence). The CDR3 sequence: CAWSRQGVVYEQYF. The CDR3 region has the DNA TGTGCCTGGAGTCGACAGGGGGTGGTCTACGAGCAGTACTTC.

This chain connects TRBV2 to TRBJ2-3; D is unclear. Deletions cut 4 bases from V and 2 bases from J, with 13 bases between. Per the germline V gene, CDR1 is SNHLY and CDR2 is FYNNEI. There are 15 residues in the CDR3. As DNA, the CDR3 is TGTGCCAGCAGTGGTGGGCCCAGCTACACAGATACGCAGTATTTT. This gives the protein CASSGGPSYTDTQYF.

This clonotype was detected only once. The gene calls are TRBV5-6 and TRBJ1-5, with a possible D match to TRBD1 (6 bases). CDR1 and CDR2 (germline): SGHDT, YYEEEE. The CDR3 runs to 15 residues. Trimming stripped 3 bases from V and 9 bases from J, with 19 bases between. This CDR3 reads CASSYYRVLKGPQHF. The CDR3 DNA reads TGTGCCAGCAGCTACTACAGGGTTCTAAAGGGGCCCCAGCATTTT.

In its sample, this clonotype was seen once. This rearrangement joins TRBV7-8 to TRBJ2-5, with D perhaps matching TRBD1 or TRBD2 (5 bases each). This CDR3 is 14 amino acids long. Germline CDR1 reads SGHVS; CDR2 reads FQNEAQ. The V and J ends lost 4 bases and 5 bases respectively, with 14 bases between them. The CDR3 DNA follows: TGTGCCAGCAGCTGGGGCGCGCGAGGGGAGACCCAGTACTTC. Its protein product is CASSWGARGETQYF.

This chain connects TRBV2 to TRBJ1-2; 12 nucleotides agree with TRBD1. The CDR3 spans 14 residues. Germline V lookup: CDR1 SNHLY, CDR2 FYNNEI. Trimming at V came to 8 bases and at J to 5 bases, leaving 6 bases not matched to a gene. The CDR3 reads CASDRDRGRYGYTF. The CDR3 DNA is TGTGCCAGCGACCGGGACAGGGGGCGATATGGCTACACCTTC.

This clonotype was seen just once. The V gene is TRBV14, the J gene TRBJ1-3; D is perhaps TRBD1 (5 bases). CDR3 length: 12 residues. CDR1 and CDR2 (germline): SGHDN, FVKESK. The V and J ends lost 6 bases and 7 bases respectively, with 10 bases between them. DNA for the CDR3: TGTGCCAGCAGGACGGGACGCAACACCATATATTTT. Protein product: CASRTGRNTIYF.

The rearrangement joins TRBV6-5 to TRBJ1-2; a possible D gene is TRBD1 (6 bases). The V gene lost 3 bases and the J gene lost 5 bases, with 25 bases spanning the gap. The germline V gene has CDR1 MNHEY and CDR2 SVGAGI. The CDR3 totals 18 residues. CDR3 amino acids: CASSYNGLRNKQGYGYTF. Here the CDR3 DNA reads TGTGCCAGCAGTTATAATGGACTTCGTAATAAACAGGGTTATGGCTACACCTTC.

CDR3 DNA: TGCGCCAGCAGCCAAGAACACGGGTCTGGAAACACCATATATTTT. Amino acid sequence: CASSQEHGSGNTIYF. This sequence joins TRBV4-1 and TRBJ1-3; no definite D call. This CDR3 spans 15 amino acids. The ends were cut back, 0 bases at V and 1 base at J, with 7 bases in the middle. Germline V CDR1 and CDR2: MGHRA, YSYEKL.

The CDR3 DNA is TGTGCCAGCAGCGTACAGTACAGGGGGTATTCTCACTCCTACGAGCAGTACTTC. This gives the protein CASSVQYRGYSHSYEQYF. The chain uses TRBV9 and TRBJ2-7, with 8 nucleotides matching TRBD1. The CDR3 is 18 amino acids. Trimming removed 1 base from V and 0 bases from J; junction bases left unmatched: 12. CDR1 is SGDLS and CDR2 is YYNGEE in the germline V gene.

The chain combines TRBV11-1 with TRBJ2-1, with TRBD1 matching 9 bases. Germline V gene sequence: CDR1 SGHAT, CDR2 FQDESV (reference sequence). There are 15 residues in the CDR3. J was trimmed by 4 bases and V by 3 bases; bases with no gene match: 4. The CDR3 spells CASSLDRGDYNEQFF. CDR3 DNA: TGTGCCAGCAGCTTGGACAGGGGAGATTACAATGAGCAGTTCTTC. Supplemented by reference TRBV11-1 and TRBJ2-1, the full variable domain reads EAEVAQSPRYKITEKSQAVAFWCDPISGHATLYWYRQILGQGPELLVQFQDESVVDDSQLPKDRFSAERLKGVDSTLKIQPAELGDSAMYLCASSLDRGDYNEQFFGPGTRLTVL.

This chain links TRBV29-1 with TRBJ2-1, with D uncertain. The CDR3 is 15 residues long. V lost 4 bases, J lost 3 bases, and 16 bases lay in between. From germline, CDR1 is SQVTM and CDR2 ANQGSEA. The CDR3 sequence: CSVAGGLGLYNEQFF. The DNA of the CDR3 is TGCAGCGTTGCGGGTGGTTTGGGTCTCTACAATGAGCAGTTCTTC.